Listed here are 11 T cell receptor beta chains from one sample, sequenced in a study of T cells after yellow fever vaccination. TCRdb reprocessed the 5' RACE reads via MiXCR and lists one record per CDR3 protein. The sample lists a few hundred thousand distinct CDR3 sequences, less than 9% seen once, with approximately 0.85% in the top ten. The source was CD4+ T cells sorted from PBMCs, collected 15 days after the yellow fever booster vaccination. These receptors originate from a man under 40 who received the YFV17D yellow fever vaccine.

This clonotype was counted many times. V is TRBV5-1 and J is TRBJ2-1; 8 bases line up with TRBD2. CDR3 length: 15 residues. Germline CDR1 is SGHRS and CDR2 is YFSETQ. Losses at the gene ends were 5 bases for V and 2 bases for J; bases not matched to a gene: 6. The CDR3 sequence is CASRFGGATYNEQFF. In DNA, the CDR3 is TGCGCCAGCAGATTCGGGGGGGCGACCTACAATGAGCAGTTCTTC.

This chain uses TRBV10-2 with TRBJ2-5; D assignment may be TRBD1 or TRBD2 (5 bases each). Germline V CDR1 and CDR2: WSHSY, SAAADI. V lost 0 bases and J 6 bases, leaving 20 bases between the germline ends. The CDR3 spans 17 residues. CDR3 bases: TGCGCCAGCAGTGAGTCTTACGTGGGAGAATGGACAAAGACCCAGTACTTC. It specifies CASSESYVGEWTKTQYF.

This clonotype has only a few counts. The chain is built from TRBV10-3 and TRBJ2-7; 10 nucleotides align to TRBD2. V trimming: 4 bases; J trimming: 3 bases; junction bases outside the gene matches: 3. Germline loops: CDR1 ENHRY, CDR2 SYGVKD. The CDR3 length is 14 residues. This CDR3 reads CAISGTSGDYEQYF. CDR3 in DNA: TGTGCCATCAGTGGGACTAGCGGAGACTACGAGCAGTACTTC.

The chain links TRBV10-3 to TRBJ2-7, with TRBD1 matching over 8 bases. With V trimmed by 10 bases and J by 6 bases, 5 bases remained unmatched. Germline V lookup: CDR1 ENHRY, CDR2 SYGVKD. The CDR3 totals 11 residues. CDR3 nucleotides: TGTGCCAACGATGACAGGGGCGAGCAGTACTTC. Amino acids: CANDDRGEQYF.

This clonotype was seen ten or more times. This chain joins TRBV27 and TRBJ2-1; D remains unclear. The CDR3 has 14 residues. The V gene lost 2 bases and the J gene lost 8 bases, with 13 bases spanning the gap. From germline, CDR1 is MNHEY and CDR2 SMNVEV (reference sequence). The CDR3, as DNA: TGTGCCAGCAGTTTAGAAAGTAGAGGATATGAGCAGTTCTTC. It translates to CASSLESRGYEQFF.

This clonotype was counted a few times. CDR3 protein: CASSQLGAEGPQHF. In DNA, the CDR3 is TGTGCCAGCAGCCAGTTGGGGGCGGAGGGGCCCCAGCATTTT. V gene TRBV3-1 combines with J gene TRBJ1-5; perhaps TRBD1 as D (6 bases). This CDR3 has 14 residues. Germline V gives CDR1 LGHDT, CDR2 YNNKEL (reference sequence). The V and J ends lost 3 bases and 9 bases respectively, with 15 bases between them.

Ten or more counts support this clonotype. This chain connects TRBV6-5 to TRBJ2-3; D is undetermined. The germline V and J ends were trimmed by 0 bases and 6 bases, with 10 bases remaining between them. The CDR3 covers 14 residues. The V gene's germline CDR1 is MNHEY and CDR2 SVGAGI. The CDR3 here is CASSYSNTFDTQYF. The CDR3, as DNA: TGTGCCAGCAGTTACTCGAATACCTTTGATACGCAGTATTTT.

The gene calls are TRBV20-1 and TRBJ2-7; D may be TRBD2 (5 bases). V dropped 6 bases and J dropped 7 bases, with 28 bases sitting between them. Germline lookup yields CDR1 DFQATT and CDR2 SNEGSKA (reference sequence). This CDR3 region has 16 residues. The DNA for the CDR3 is TGCAGTGCCATACCGCTGTCCCCCCCGGGTGGACTGGAGCAGTACTTC. Residues: CSAIPLSPPGGLEQYF.

This clonotype was recorded a few times. The chain has TRBV7-6 and TRBJ2-1, with 9 bases aligning to TRBD1. Trimming at V came to 5 bases and at J to 2 bases, leaving 7 bases not matched to a gene. Germline-derived CDR1 and CDR2 are SGHVS and FNYEAQ. The CDR3 runs 16 residues. Written as DNA, the CDR3 is TGTGCCAGCAGCCCCGCCGGGACAGGGACCTACAATGAGCAGTTCTTC. It yields the protein CASSPAGTGTYNEQFF.

The chain couples TRBV7-8 to TRBJ2-5, with 8 bases matching TRBD2. Germline-derived CDR1 and CDR2 are SGHVS and FQNEAQ. The CDR3 has 14 amino acids. With 3 bases clipped from V and 1 base from J, the junction kept 1 base outside the gene matches. CDR3 amino acids: CASSFSGTQETQYF. The DNA of the CDR3 is TGTGCCAGCAGCTTTAGCGGGACCCAAGAGACCCAGTACTTC. Full variable domain (outside the CDR3, taken from reference TRBV7-8 and TRBJ2-5): GAGVSQSPRYKVAKRGQDVALRCDPISGHVSLFWYQQALGQGPEFLTYFQNEAQLDKSGLPSDRFFAERPEGSVSTLKIQRTQQEDSAVYLCASSFSGTQETQYFGPGTRLLVL.

This clonotype has at least ten counts. The V gene is TRBV20-1, the J gene TRBJ2-7, with 14 positions matching TRBD2. Germline CDR1 is DFQATT and CDR2 is SNEGSKA (reference sequence). This CDR3 contains 14 residues. Trimming removed 6 bases from V and 4 bases from J; junction bases left unmatched: 5. The DNA for the CDR3 is TGCAGTGCGCCTGGGACTAGCGGGAGTTACGAGCAGTACTTC. It specifies CSAPGTSGSYEQYF.